This T cell receptor beta chain was sequenced during a study of T cell responses to AZD1222 COVID-19 vaccine (dated by TCRdb to the early 2020s). Regarding the study in general: Because spike-specific TCR depth and breadth did not differ between the two schedules, AZD1222 recipients who got a second dose at roughly 4 weeks were pooled with those who got a second dose at roughly 12 weeks. A total of 233 trial participants underwent TCR sequencing, of whom 200 to 220 had received two doses of AZD1222 and some 26 had received two doses of the MenACWY control vaccine. Trial participants were enrolled by age into subgroups of 18-55, 56-69 and 70-plus years, and about 150, 27 and 61 TCR-sequenced participants, respectively, were included in these subgroups.

Overall study outcomes, separate from this receptor: The 56-69-year group was small, and its depth increase did not reach significance, likely because of low power. A significant rise in spike-specific TCR breadth and depth was observed after two AZD1222 doses relative to day 0 and relative to MenACWY recipients. The whole spike protein was spanned by vaccine-associated CD4 TCRs, and dominant responses were seen in regions 160-218 and 743-854. Participants were mostly white British and included more females than males, and it was suggested by the authors that clonal diversity may have been underestimated. Conclusions about previously exposed vaccinees are limited, since just a handful of AZD1222 recipients were seropositive for SARS-CoV-2 at baseline. Because no day 14 peak-response samples were available, repertoires were characterized only after the peak T cell response. Reportedly, almost half of the unique spike-specific TCRs recognized epitopes lying outside the regions that are mutated in the B.1.351 and B.1.1.7 variants.

The CDR3 regions of human TCRbeta chains were subjected to immunosequencing. The original pipeline was this. Repertoire TCRs were matched against a reference library of SARS-CoV-2-specific TCRs generated with the MIRA antigen-specificity platform. Breadth was defined as the fraction of unique TCRs that were SARS-CoV-2-associated. Depth was defined as the fraction of total T cells that were SARS-CoV-2-associated. Each spike-specific TCR was assigned to its reactive spike region and to a CD4 or CD8 class using the MIRA data. Log10-transformed breadth and depth values were compared by one-way ANOVA with Sidak's multiple comparisons tests. In its TCRdb copy, this immuneACCESS table keeps in-frame sequences only and misses some clones. Where compared with another copy, unresolved V genes explain less than half of these, and the others have no known cause. V, J and clone size are those of that table, while D and trimming were read from the DNA. Across this sample there are tens of thousands of clones, with 70% to 90% seen only once. The ten largest clones represent roughly 13% of the sample.

The time point label, as the study defines it: baseline before first vaccination. Vaccinee samples came from UK trials COV001 and COV002, including a single-blind randomized controlled phase 2/3 trial of AZD1222 (ChAdOx1 nCoV-19) in healthy adults. For TCRbeta chain sequencing, PBMC samples from trial participants were taken at day 0 and at day 28 after the second dose. Reading from cysteine to phenylalanine, the CDR3 counts 14 amino acids. The sequence is cut down to CDR3 DNA, 42 bases in frame from base 1. CDR1 and CDR2, per the germline V gene, are SGDLS and YYNGEE. From V the trimming removes 4 bases and from J it removes 8 bases, while the gene matches leave 8 bases of the junction unaccounted for. Comments on this clone: What this receptor recognizes is not known. Base qualities are not recorded, but no much larger clone differs from it by a single base.

This specimen consisted of peripheral blood, obtained on day 0 of AZD1222 vaccination. The clonotype was recovered from an adult in good health. This chain is built from TRBV9 and TRBJ2-3, with TRBD1 identical over 9 junction bases. The CDR3 reads as follows: CASSSQQGAGTQYF. Read as DNA, the sequence is TGTGCCAGCAGCTCACAACAGGGGGCGGGTACGCAGTATTTT.